The 21 T cell receptor beta chains below were found in one sample sequenced in a study of OX40 agonist ivuxolimab in advanced cancers. Generated by immunoSEQ multiplex PCR, the TCRdb table keeps only in-frame clones and is missing some. Here the sample spans more than 65,000 clones, less than 85% being singletons. The specimen comprised CD4+ or CD8+ T cells sorted from blood, sampled in a trial of the OX40 agonist ivuxolimab. All receptors come from an adult with an advanced solid tumor such as melanoma, head and neck, liver or kidney cancer.

The chain recombines TRBV7-2 with TRBJ2-1, with 10 bases lining up with TRBD2. CDR1 is SGHTA, CDR2 FQGNSA, per germline. The CDR3 consists of 15 residues. V lost 3 bases, J lost 9 bases, and 8 bases stayed unmatched. The DNA of the CDR3 is TGTGCCAGCAGCTTTTTCAGCGGGAGGGCCGGTGAGCAGTTCTTC. Protein: CASSFFSGRAGEQFF.

This chain joins TRBV28 and TRBJ1-1; D perhaps matches TRBD1 (5 bases). V was cut by 7 bases and J by 8 bases, with 11 bases left in between. The CDR3 has 11 amino acids. The germline V gene has CDR1 MDHEN and CDR2 SYDVKM. The CDR3 spells CASTGTAEAFF. The CDR3 coding sequence is TGTGCCAGCACGGGGACGGCCGAAGCTTTCTTT. The variable domain in full, with the rest retrieved from reference TRBV28 and TRBJ1-1, is DVKVTQSSRYLVKRTGEKVFLECVQDMDHENMFWYRQDPGLGLRLIYFSYDVKMKEKGDIPEGYSVSREKKERFSLILESASTNQTSMYLCASTGTAEAFFGQGTRLTVV.

The chain links TRBV5-6 to TRBJ2-3; the match to TRBD2 covers 14 bases. There are 17 residues in the CDR3. V dropped 4 bases and J dropped 1; count of bases not matched to a gene: 5. Germline CDR1 is SGHDT and CDR2 is YYEEEE. The CDR3 region has the DNA TGTGCCAGCAGCAACCGACTAGCGGGGGGGCGCACAGATACGCAGTATTTT. Protein: CASSNRLAGGRTDTQYF.

This chain uses TRBV19 with TRBJ1-5; tentative D call: TRBD1 (5 bases). The CDR3 extends over 13 amino acids. Trimming took off 5 bases at V and 4 bases at J, with 9 bases between the two ends. Germline V gene data show CDR1 as LNHDA and CDR2 as SQIVND (reference sequence). The CDR3 protein is CASSFQGNQPQHF. The CDR3 nucleotides are TGTGCCAGTAGTTTCCAGGGTAATCAGCCCCAGCATTTT.

The genes are TRBV5-4 and TRBJ1-2; TRBD1 agrees at 9 bases. CDR1 is SGHNT, CDR2 YYREEE, per germline (reference sequence). The V gene end was trimmed by 1 base and the J gene end by 8 bases; junction bases not matched to a gene: 6. The CDR3 is made up of 14 amino acids. CDR3 sequence (DNA): TGTGCCAGCAGCTTGAAACAGGGGGCGCCCGGCTACACCTTC. Translating it yields CASSLKQGAPGYTF. Drawing the rest from reference TRBV5-4 and TRBJ1-2, the complete variable domain is ETGVTQSPTHLIKTRGQQVTLRCSSQSGHNTVSWYQQALGQGPQFIFQYYREEENGRGNFPPRFSGLQFPNYSSELNVNALELDDSALYLCASSLKQGAPGYTFGSGTRLTVV.

The J gene is TRBJ2-2, the V gene TRBV29-1; D unclear. With 6 bases removed from V and 0 bases from J, the gap between germline ends came to 11 bases. The germline V gene has CDR1 SQVTM and CDR2 ANQGSEA. CDR3 length equals 14 residues. CDR3 region: CSVEQYTNTGELFF. The CDR3 coding sequence is TGCAGCGTAGAACAGTATACGAACACCGGGGAGCTGTTTTTT.

To note about this clone: Other DNA variants within this sample encode the same CDR3. The CDR3 DNA reads as TGTGCCAGTAGCGGACTAACAGGGGGCGGGGGCCAAGAGACCCAGTACTTC. Its translation is CASSGLTGGGGQETQYF. The V and J genes are TRBV7-2 and TRBJ2-5; 9 bases line up with TRBD1. Germline values: CDR1 SGHTA, CDR2 FQGNSA. This CDR3 spans 17 amino acids. V was clipped by 9 bases and J by 1 base; unmatched bases: 15.

This clone was recorded once. The J gene is TRBJ2-2, the V gene TRBV27; the match to TRBD2 covers 7 bases. Looked up from germline, CDR1 is MNHEY and CDR2 is SMNVEV (reference sequence). J was trimmed by 5 bases and V by 6 bases; bases with no gene match: 6. This CDR3 contains 14 residues. In DNA, the CDR3 is TGTGCCAGCAGGAGCGGGGACCGAACCGGGGAGCTGTTTTTT. This encodes CASRSGDRTGELFF.

This clone was counted a single time. The chain joins TRBV11-2 to TRBJ2-3, with unresolved D. The germline V and J ends were trimmed by 4 bases and 2 bases, with 4 bases remaining between them. The CDR3 consists of 12 residues. The germline CDR1 and CDR2 sequences are SGHAT and FQNNGV. CDR3 in amino acids: CASSSTTDTQYF. In DNA form, the CDR3 reads TGTGCCAGCAGCTCTACCACAGATACGCAGTATTTT. The entire variable domain, with the rest obtained from reference TRBV11-2 and TRBJ2-3, is as follows: EAGVAQSPRYKIIEKRQSVAFWCNPISGHATLYWYQQILGQGPKLLIQFQNNGVVDDSQLPKDRFSAERLKGVDSTLKIQPAKLEDSAVYLCASSSTTDTQYFGPGTRLTVL.

V and J are TRBV5-1 and TRBJ2-5; D not resolved. The CDR3 runs 14 residues. The V end lost 4 bases, the J end lost 5 bases, and 15 bases lay between the germline ends. Germline CDR1 SGHRS, CDR2 YFSETQ. The CDR3 sequence: CASSETSMWETQYF. CDR3 bases: TGCGCCAGCAGCGAAACGAGCATGTGGGAGACCCAGTACTTC.

V usage is TRBV7-9 and J usage is TRBJ2-7; D not resolved. Trimming stripped 3 bases from V and 6 bases from J, with 6 bases between. The V gene's germline CDR1 is SEHNR and CDR2 FQNEAQ (reference sequence). The CDR3 has 11 amino acids. CDR3 loop: CASSFGSEQYF. The CDR3 DNA is TGTGCCAGCAGCTTTGGGTCCGAGCAGTACTTC.

This rearrangement joins TRBV4-1 to TRBJ2-5; a possible D gene is TRBD2 (5 bases). Trimming took off 1 base at V and 2 bases at J, with 17 bases between the two ends. Per the germline V gene, CDR1 is MGHRA and CDR2 is YSYEKL. The CDR3 runs 17 residues. The CDR3 DNA sequence: TGCGCCAGCAGCCAAGGTAATACGTTACGGGGACAAGAGACCCAGTACTTC. It specifies CASSQGNTLRGQETQYF.

The rearrangement links TRBV12-5 to TRBJ2-1, with TRBD2 matching over 8 bases. The trim removed 7 bases at V and 3 bases at J, leaving 8 bases unmatched. From germline, CDR1 is LGHNT and CDR2 FRNRAP. The length of the CDR3 is 15 residues. CDR3 bases: TGTGCTAGTGCCGCCGCGGGGGGTCGCTACAATGAGCAGTTCTTC. Translation gives CASAAAGGRYNEQFF. The full variable domain, in which reference TRBV12-5 and TRBJ2-1 provide the parts outside the CDR3, is DARVTQTPRHKVTEMGQEVTMRCQPILGHNTVFWYRQTMMQGLELLAYFRNRAPLDDSGMPKDRFSAEMPDATLATLKIQPSEPRDSAVYFCASAAAGGRYNEQFFGPGTRLTVL.

The chain combines TRBV5-4 with TRBJ1-2; D is perhaps TRBD1 (6 bases). Germline V gives CDR1 SGHNT, CDR2 YYREEE (reference sequence). V was cut by 0 bases and J by 8 bases, with 11 bases left in between. The CDR3 has 13 amino acids. The CDR3 region has the DNA TGTGCCAGCAGCTTGGCCAGGGGAGGAGGCTACACCTTC. This sequence encodes CASSLARGGGYTF.

The table lists this clone with a count of one. The CDR3 region has the DNA TGTGCCAGCAGCCAAATCCGGGCAGCGGAACAGCAGTACTTC. Translated: CASSQIRAAEQQYF. This chain connects TRBV11-3 to TRBJ2-7, with D possibly TRBD2 on 5 matching bases. The CDR3 extends over 14 amino acids. Trimming removed 5 bases at V and 8 bases at J, with 19 bases between. Germline V gene lookup returns CDR1 SGHNT and CDR2 YENEEA.

The rearrangement uses TRBV7-3 and TRBJ1-1, with D uncertain. The V gene's germline CDR1 is SGHTA and CDR2 FQGTGA. This CDR3 has 14 residues. V was shortened by 5 bases and J by 2 bases, with 12 bases between the two germline ends. DNA for the CDR3: TGTGCCAGCAGCGCCTCCGGTGGTAACACTGAAGCTTTCTTT. This translates into CASSASGGNTEAFF.

The chain is built from TRBV5-5 and TRBJ1-6, with a tentative D call TRBD1 (6 bases). From germline, CDR1 is SGHKS and CDR2 YYEKEE (reference sequence). CDR3 length: 16 amino acids. Between the trimmed V and J ends, which lost 0 bases and 10 bases, there was a span of 17 bases. In nucleotides, the CDR3 is TGTGCCAGCAGCTTGGTACCGGGGACATTGAACTCACCCCTCCACTTT. It codes for CASSLVPGTLNSPLHF.

This rearrangement joins TRBV5-4 to TRBJ1-2; D call uncertain. Germline V gene lookup returns CDR1 SGHNT and CDR2 YYREEE (reference sequence). The CDR3 is 16 residues long. V lost 4 bases and J lost 0, with 16 bases in between. The CDR3 spells CASSPGVGRANYGYTF. As DNA, the CDR3 is TGTGCCAGCAGCCCGGGCGTGGGCAGAGCTAACTATGGCTACACCTTC.

The V gene is TRBV4-1, the J gene TRBJ2-4; D perhaps matches TRBD2 (6 bases). Trimming removed 1 base at V and 0 bases at J, with 13 bases between. CDR3 length: 17 amino acids. Germline V gene data show CDR1 as MGHRA and CDR2 as YSYEKL. Here the CDR3 reads CASSQGSGGLAKNIQYF. The CDR3 DNA sequence: TGCGCCAGCAGCCAAGGTAGTGGAGGGCTAGCCAAAAACATTCAGTACTTC.

V is TRBV7-2 and J is TRBJ2-3, with D maybe TRBD1 (7 bases). Germline V CDR1 and CDR2: SGHTA, FQGNSA. The V gene lost 6 bases and the J gene lost 4 bases, with 17 bases spanning the gap. This CDR3 comprises 15 residues. The CDR3 DNA sequence: TGTGCCAGCAGTCAGCAGGGGGGTTACCCAGATACGCAGTATTTT. As protein: CASSQQGGYPDTQYF.

This rearrangement joins TRBV19 to TRBJ1-1; D unclear. The V and J ends lost 4 bases and 1 base respectively, with 7 bases between them. The CDR3 has 13 residues. The V gene's germline CDR1 is LNHDA and CDR2 SQIVND (reference sequence). Here the CDR3 reads CASSTVKNTEAFF. The CDR3 nucleotides read TGTGCCAGTAGTACCGTAAAGAACACTGAAGCTTTCTTT.